This T cell receptor beta chain was identified during a study of regulatory T cells in long-lasting Graves disease. For the study at large: By definition, persistent Graves' disease involved antithyroid drugs for over 5 years alongside positive TSH receptor antibodies.

The time point: persistent/refractory GD, antithyroid drugs over 5 years with positive TRAb. Generation of the TCR library employed RNA extracted from PBMCs. This clonotype was counted many times. Per germline, CDR1 MDHEN and CDR2 SYDVKM. V gave up 6 bases and J gave up 5 bases, with 8 bases separating them. The CDR3 contains 11 residues. Sequencing libraries for TCR beta were prepared with iRepertoire HTBI primers and Arm-PCR of CDR3 regions. A single record per CDR3 protein comes from TCRdb applying MiXCR to the multiplex PCR reads. The data show around 400,000 distinct CDR3 sequences, around 23% seen once.

This receptor was taken from a woman aged 40 to 55 with Graves disease. V gene TRBV28 combines with J gene TRBJ2-7; D is unclear. Material: peripheral blood mononuclear cells (PBMCs), obtained when the disease was refractory, from a patient treated with antithyroid drugs. The chain's CDR3 is CASSRRDEQYF. CDR3 nucleotides: TGTGCCAGCAGCCGAAGAGACGAGCAGTACTTC.